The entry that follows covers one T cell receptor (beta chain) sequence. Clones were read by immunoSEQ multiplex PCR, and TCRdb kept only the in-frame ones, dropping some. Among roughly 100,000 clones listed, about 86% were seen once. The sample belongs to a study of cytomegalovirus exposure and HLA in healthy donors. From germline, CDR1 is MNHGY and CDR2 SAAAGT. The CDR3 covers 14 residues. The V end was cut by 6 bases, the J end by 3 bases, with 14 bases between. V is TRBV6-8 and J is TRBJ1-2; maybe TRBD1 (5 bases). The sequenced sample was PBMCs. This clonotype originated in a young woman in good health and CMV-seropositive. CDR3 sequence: CASRNSGKDYGYTF. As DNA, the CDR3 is TGTGCCAGCAGGAATTCAGGGAAGGACTATGGCTACACCTTC.